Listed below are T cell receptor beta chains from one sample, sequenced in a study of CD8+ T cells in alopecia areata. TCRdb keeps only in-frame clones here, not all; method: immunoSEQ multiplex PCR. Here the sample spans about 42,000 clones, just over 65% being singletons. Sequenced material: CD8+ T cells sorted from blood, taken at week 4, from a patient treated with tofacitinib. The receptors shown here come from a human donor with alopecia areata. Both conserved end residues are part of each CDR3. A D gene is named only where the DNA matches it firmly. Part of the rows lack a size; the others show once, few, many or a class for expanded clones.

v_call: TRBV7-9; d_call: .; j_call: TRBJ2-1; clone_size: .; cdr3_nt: TGTGCCAGCAGCTCGAACAGGGAGGGTAGTCGTCTCAATGAGCAGTTCTTC; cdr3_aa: CASSSNREGSRLNEQFF
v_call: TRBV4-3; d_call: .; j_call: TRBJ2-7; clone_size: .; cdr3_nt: TGCGCCAGCAGCCAAGATCGGGGATCCTACGAGCAGTACTTC; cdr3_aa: CASSQDRGSYEQYF
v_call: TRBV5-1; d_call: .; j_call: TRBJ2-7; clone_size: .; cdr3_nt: TGCGCCAGCAGCTTGCCAGGGGAGCAGTACTTC; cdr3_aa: CASSLPGEQYF
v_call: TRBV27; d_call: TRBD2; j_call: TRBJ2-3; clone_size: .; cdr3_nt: TGTGCCAGCAGTTTCAGCGGGGTGCGGGGAGATACGCAGTATTTT; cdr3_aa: CASSFSGVRGDTQYF
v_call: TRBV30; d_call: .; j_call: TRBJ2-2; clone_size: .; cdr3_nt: TGTGCCTGGAGTGTACTCGGGTACAACACCGGGGAGCTGTTTTTT; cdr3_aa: CAWSVLGYNTGELFF
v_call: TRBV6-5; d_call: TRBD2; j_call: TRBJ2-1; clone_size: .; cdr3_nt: TGTGCCAGCAGTTACGGGGGACTAGGAAGGTACAATGAGCAGTTCTTC; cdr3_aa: CASSYGGLGRYNEQFF
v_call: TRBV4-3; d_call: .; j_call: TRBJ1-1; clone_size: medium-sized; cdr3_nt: TGCGCCAGCAGCCAAGACAGAATTATGAACACTGAAGCTTTCTTT; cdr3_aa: CASSQDRIMNTEAFF
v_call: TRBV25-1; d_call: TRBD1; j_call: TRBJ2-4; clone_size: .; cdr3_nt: TGTGCCAGCAGTACAGGGGGCGCAGACATTCAGTACTTC; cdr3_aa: CASSTGGADIQYF
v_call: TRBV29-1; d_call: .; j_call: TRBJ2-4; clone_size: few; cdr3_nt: TGCAGCGTTGAAGAGACTGCCTCGTTAGCCAAAAACATTCAGTACTTC; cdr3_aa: CSVEETASLAKNIQYF
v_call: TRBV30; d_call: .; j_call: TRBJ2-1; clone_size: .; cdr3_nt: TGTGCCTGGAGTGTAGACGATGAGCAGTTCTTC; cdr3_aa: CAWSVDDEQFF
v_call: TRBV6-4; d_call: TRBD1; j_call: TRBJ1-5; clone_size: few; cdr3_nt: TGTGCCAGCAGTGACTCGACAGGGGGCAATCAGCCCCAGCATTTT; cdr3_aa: CASSDSTGGNQPQHF
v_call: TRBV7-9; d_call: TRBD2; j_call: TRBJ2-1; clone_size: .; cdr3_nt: TGTGCCAGCAGCTTAGAGCCTAGCGGTAAACGGTTCTTC; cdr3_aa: CASSLEPSGKRFF
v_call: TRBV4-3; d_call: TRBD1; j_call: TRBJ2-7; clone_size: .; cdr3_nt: TGCGCCAGCAGCCAAGATCATCTTGGACAGGCCTACGAGCAGTACTTC; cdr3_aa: CASSQDHLGQAYEQYF
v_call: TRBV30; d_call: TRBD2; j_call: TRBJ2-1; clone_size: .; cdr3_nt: TGTGCCTGGAGTGGGGCTAGCGGATTCAATGAGCAGTTCTTC; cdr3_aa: CAWSGASGFNEQFF
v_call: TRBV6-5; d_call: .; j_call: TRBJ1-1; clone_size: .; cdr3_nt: TGTGCCAGCAGCTACGGGACGAACACTGAAGCTTTCTTT; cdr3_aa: CASSYGTNTEAFF
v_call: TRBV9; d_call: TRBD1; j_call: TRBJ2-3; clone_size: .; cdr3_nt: TGTGCCAGCAGCGTAGTTGAGGGGGCGGGAGATACGCAGTATTTT; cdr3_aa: CASSVVEGAGDTQYF
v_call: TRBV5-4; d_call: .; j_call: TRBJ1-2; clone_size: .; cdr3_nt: TGTGCCAGCAGCTCCCGTCCCAGGGCCTCCCCCCACTATGGCTACACCTTC; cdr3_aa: CASSSRPRASPHYGYTF
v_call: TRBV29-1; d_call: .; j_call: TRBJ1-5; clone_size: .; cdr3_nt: TGCAGCGTTGGGTCAGGTAGTAATCAGCCCCAGCATTTT; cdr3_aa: CSVGSGSNQPQHF
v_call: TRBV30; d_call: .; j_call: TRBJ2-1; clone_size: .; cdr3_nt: TGTGCCTGGAGTCCCGGGACCTCCCTCAATGAGCAGTTCTTC; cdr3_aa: CAWSPGTSLNEQFF
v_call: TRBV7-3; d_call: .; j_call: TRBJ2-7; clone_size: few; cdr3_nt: TGTGCCAGCAGCCCAGGGACGGTCTCCTACGAGCAGTACTTC; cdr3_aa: CASSPGTVSYEQYF
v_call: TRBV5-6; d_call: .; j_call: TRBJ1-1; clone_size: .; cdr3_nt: TGTGCCAGCAGCTTGGTTTCCAGGTCCGGTGAAGCTTTCTTT; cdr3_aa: CASSLVSRSGEAFF
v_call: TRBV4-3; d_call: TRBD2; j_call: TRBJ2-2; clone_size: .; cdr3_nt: TGCGCCAACAGCCAAGATGCTAGCGGCACCGGGGAGCTGTTTTTT; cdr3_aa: CANSQDASGTGELFF
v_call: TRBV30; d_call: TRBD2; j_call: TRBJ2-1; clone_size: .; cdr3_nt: TGTGCCTGGAGGGGACTAGGAGACAATGAGCAGTTCTTC; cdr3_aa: CAWRGLGDNEQFF
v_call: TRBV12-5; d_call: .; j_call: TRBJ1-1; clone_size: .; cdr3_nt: TGTGCTAGTGGTTTTTGGGGAACTGAAGCTTTCTTT; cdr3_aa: CASGFWGTEAFF
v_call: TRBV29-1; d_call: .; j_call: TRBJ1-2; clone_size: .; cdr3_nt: TGCAGCGTCCTTGGGGGGACTAACTATGGCTACACCTTC; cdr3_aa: CSVLGGTNYGYTF
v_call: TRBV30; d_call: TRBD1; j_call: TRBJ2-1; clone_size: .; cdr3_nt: TGTGCCTGGAGCCCGGGACAGGGGAATGAGCAGTTCTTC; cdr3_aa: CAWSPGQGNEQFF
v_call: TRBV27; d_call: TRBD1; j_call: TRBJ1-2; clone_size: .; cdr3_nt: TGTGCCAGCGGACAGGGGGTCAAAGACTATGGCTACACCTTC; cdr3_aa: CASGQGVKDYGYTF
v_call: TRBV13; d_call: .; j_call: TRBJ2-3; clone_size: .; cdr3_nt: TGTGCCAGCAGCTTAGGGGCGGGGGCGTTAGATACGCAGTATTTT; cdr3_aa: CASSLGAGALDTQYF
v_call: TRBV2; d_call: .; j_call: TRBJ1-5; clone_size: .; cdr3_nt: TGTGCCAGCACCCCAGGGGTCAGCAATCAGCCCCAGCATTTT; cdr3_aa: CASTPGVSNQPQHF
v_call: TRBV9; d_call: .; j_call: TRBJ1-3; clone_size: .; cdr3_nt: TGTGCCAGCAGCCAGGACAGCGCTGGAAACACCATATATTTT; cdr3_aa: CASSQDSAGNTIYF
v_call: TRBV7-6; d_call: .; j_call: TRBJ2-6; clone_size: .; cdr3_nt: TGTGCCAGCAGCTTAGGGACAGCTGGGGCCAACGTCCTGACTTTC; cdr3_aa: CASSLGTAGANVLTF
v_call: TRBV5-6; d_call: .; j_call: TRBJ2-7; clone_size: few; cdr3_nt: TGTGCCAGCAGCTTTGCCTACGAGCAGTACTTC; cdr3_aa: CASSFAYEQYF
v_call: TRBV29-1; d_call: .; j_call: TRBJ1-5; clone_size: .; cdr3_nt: TGCAGCGTTTGGACAGATAGCAATCAGCCCCAGCATTTT; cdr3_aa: CSVWTDSNQPQHF
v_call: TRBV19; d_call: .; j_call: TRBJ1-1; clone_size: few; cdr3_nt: TGTGCCAGTAGCTCCAATAGAGAAGCTTTCTTT; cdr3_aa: CASSSNREAFF
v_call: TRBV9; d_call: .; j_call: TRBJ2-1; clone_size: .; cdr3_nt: TGTGCCAGCAGCGTATTCGGTGTACCCTACAATGAGCAGTTCTTC; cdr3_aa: CASSVFGVPYNEQFF
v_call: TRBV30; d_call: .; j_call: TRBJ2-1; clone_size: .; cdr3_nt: TGTGCCTGGAGCTCCTCGGAGCAGTTCTTC; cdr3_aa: CAWSSSEQFF
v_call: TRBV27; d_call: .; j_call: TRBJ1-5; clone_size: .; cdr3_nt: TGTGCCAGCAGTCTGACAGTAGGTCAGCCCCAGCATTTT; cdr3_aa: CASSLTVGQPQHF
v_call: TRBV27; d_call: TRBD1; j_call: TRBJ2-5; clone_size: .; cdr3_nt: TGTGCCAGCAGTACCCGGGACAGAGACCAAGAGACCCAGTACTTC; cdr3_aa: CASSTRDRDQETQYF
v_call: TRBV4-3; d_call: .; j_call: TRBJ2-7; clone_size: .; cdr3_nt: TGCGCCAGCAGCCAAGATATCGCAGAGCGGCTCGGCGAGCAGTACTTC; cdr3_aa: CASSQDIAERLGEQYF
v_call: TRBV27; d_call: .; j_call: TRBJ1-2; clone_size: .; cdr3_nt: TGTGCCAGCAGTTTAAGTTTCGTGGAAGGCTACACCTTC; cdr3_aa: CASSLSFVEGYTF
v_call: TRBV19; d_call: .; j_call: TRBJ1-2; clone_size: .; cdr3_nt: TGTGCCAGTATGGAGAGAGATGGAGCGAGGGGCTACACCTTC; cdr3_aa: CASMERDGARGYTF
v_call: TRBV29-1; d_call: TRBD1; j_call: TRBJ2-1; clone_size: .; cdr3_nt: TGCAGCGTCGGACAGGGGCAATACAATGAGCAGTTCTTC; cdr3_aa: CSVGQGQYNEQFF
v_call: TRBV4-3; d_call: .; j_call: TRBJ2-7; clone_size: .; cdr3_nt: TGCGCCAGCAGCCAAGCCGCTACAGGGAGCTCCTACGAGCAGTACTTC; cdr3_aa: CASSQAATGSSYEQYF
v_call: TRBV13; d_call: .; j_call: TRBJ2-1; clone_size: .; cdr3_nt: TGTGCCAGCAGCCCGCAGGGGGGCAATGAGCAGTTCTTC; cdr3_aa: CASSPQGGNEQFF
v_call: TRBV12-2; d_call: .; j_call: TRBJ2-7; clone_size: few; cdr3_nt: TGTGCAAGTCGCTTTGGACCAGGGGGCGAATTTGGCTACGAGCAGTACTTC; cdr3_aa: CASRFGPGGEFGYEQYF
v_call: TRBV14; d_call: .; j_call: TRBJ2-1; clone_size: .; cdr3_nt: TGTGCCAGCAGCCCACCGTCATCGGTGTTTGATGAGCAGTTCTTC; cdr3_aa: CASSPPSSVFDEQFF